This entry describes one TCR beta chain. Its specificity is not known. The V and J ends lost 5 bases and 6 bases, in that order; junction bases with no gene match: 6. This CDR3 comprises 15 residues. From germline, CDR1 is MNHEY and CDR2 SMNVEV (reference sequence). Only in-frame clones appear in the TCRdb table, and some are missing; sequencing was by immunoSEQ multiplex PCR. The table has 29,000 or so clones, approximately 90% seen once. This sample is drawn from a study of graft-versus-host responses after intestinal transplantation. Study at large: Multivisceral, liver-intestinal, or isolated intestinal grafts went to recipients.

Broader study findings: When patients had graft-donor T cell macrochimerism, their allografts held high graft-versus-host to host-versus-graft clonal ratios.

The TCR was taken from a human patient who received an intestinal transplant, so some T cells may come from the graft donor. This chain joins TRBV27 and TRBJ2-1; 11 nucleotides agree with TRBD1. The sequenced sample was PBMCs, obtained nearly 470 days after intestinal transplantation. CDR3 DNA: TGTGCCAGCAGTGTGGACAGGGGGCGCTCCAATGAGCAGTTCTTC. Its protein is CASSVDRGRSNEQFF.